This T cell receptor beta chain originates from a study of beta chain features in type 1 diabetes. Overall study results and limits: In all four CD4+ subsets, TCRB CDR3 length was significantly, moderately reduced in type 1 diabetes.

Germline values: CDR1 MGHRA, CDR2 YSYEKL. V shed 1 base and J shed 5 bases, with 11 bases lying between them. The CDR3 totals 15 residues. TCRB transcripts that were expressed got sequenced, as all of the isolated RNA had been reverse transcribed. Sequenced by immunoSEQ multiplex PCR; TCRdb stores in-frame clones only, minus some. Of hundreds of thousands of clones in the sample, around an eighth were seen once. In the case of this clone: What it binds is not known.

This rearrangement joins TRBV4-1 to TRBJ2-2, with D unclear. The sequenced sample was naive CD4+ T cells from blood. The receptor was isolated from a man aged 18 to 30 with type 1 diabetes. Here the CDR3 reads CASSQAAPETGELFF. CDR3 nucleotides: TGCGCCAGCAGCCAAGCGGCGCCGGAGACCGGGGAGCTGTTTTTT.